This T cell receptor beta chain is from a study of shared clonotypes between healthy human individuals. Germline assignment: CDR1 SGHRS and CDR2 YFSETQ. The CDR3 has 17 residues. The study ran the assay at deep level. Generated by immunoSEQ multiplex PCR, the TCRdb table keeps only in-frame clones and is missing some. The table lists around 2,000,000 clones, less than 95% of them singletons. In regard to this clone: No antigen is known for it. Germline is not matched at one junction end, which may reflect a read error.

Notes on the study in general: Relative to memory subsets, naive subsets generally showed larger estimated richness.

Cells designated naive CD8 were CD45RO-negative and were positively selected for CCR7, with terminally differentiated effector memory CD45RA+ cells excluded. Participating donors were healthy, HIV-negative adults free of recent acute infections or vaccinations. The receptor comes from a young man in good health. V is TRBV5-1 and J is TRBJ2-1, with TRBD2 matching over 13 bases. Material: naive CD8+ T cells sorted from blood. This CDR3 is CASNLGTSGTTYNEQFF. Here the CDR3 DNA reads TGCGCCAGCAACTTGGGGACTAGCGGGACAACCTACAATGAGCAGTTCTTC.